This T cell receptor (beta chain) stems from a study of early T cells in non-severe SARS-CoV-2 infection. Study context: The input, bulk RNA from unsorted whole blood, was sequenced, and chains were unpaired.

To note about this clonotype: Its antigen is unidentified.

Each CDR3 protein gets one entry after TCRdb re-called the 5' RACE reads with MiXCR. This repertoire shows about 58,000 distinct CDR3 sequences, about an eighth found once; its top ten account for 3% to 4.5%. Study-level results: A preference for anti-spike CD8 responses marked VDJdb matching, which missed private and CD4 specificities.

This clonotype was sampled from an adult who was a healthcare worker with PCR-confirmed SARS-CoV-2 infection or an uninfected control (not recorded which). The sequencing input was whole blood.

CDR3 nucleotide sequence: TGCAGTGCCCTTAGTGATTCTTTCTCCTACGAGCAGTACTTC. It codes for CSALSDSFSYEQYF. V gene TRBV20-1 combines with J gene TRBJ2-7; D not resolved. Trimming shortened V by 6 bases and J by 0 bases, and 15 bases separated the two germline ends. The germline V gene encodes CDR1 DFQATT and CDR2 SNEGSKA (reference sequence). The CDR3 consists of 14 residues.